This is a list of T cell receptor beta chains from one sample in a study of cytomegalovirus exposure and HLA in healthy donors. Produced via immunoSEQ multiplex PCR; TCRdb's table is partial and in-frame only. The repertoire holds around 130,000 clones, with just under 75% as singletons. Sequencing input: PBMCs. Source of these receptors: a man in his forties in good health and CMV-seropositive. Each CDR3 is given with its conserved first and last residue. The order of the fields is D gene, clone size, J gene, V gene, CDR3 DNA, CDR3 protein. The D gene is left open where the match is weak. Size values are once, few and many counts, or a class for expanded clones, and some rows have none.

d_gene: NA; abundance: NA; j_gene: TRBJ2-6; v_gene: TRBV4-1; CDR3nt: TGCGCCAGCAGCCAAGAAACTGTTCGCGGGGCCAACGTCCTGACTTTC; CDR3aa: CASSQETVRGANVLTF
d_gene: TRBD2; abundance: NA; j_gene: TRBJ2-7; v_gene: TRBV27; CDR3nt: TGTGCCAGCAGACCCAGCGGGGCGGGTTCCTACGAGCAGTACTTC; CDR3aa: CASRPSGAGSYEQYF
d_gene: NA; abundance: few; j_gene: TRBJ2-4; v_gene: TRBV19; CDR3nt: TGTGCCAGTAGTGTATGGCGCAGGGAAACCAAAAACATTCAGTACTTC; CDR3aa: CASSVWRRETKNIQYF
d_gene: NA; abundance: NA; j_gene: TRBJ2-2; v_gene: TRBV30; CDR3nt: TGTGCCTGGAGTGTGACAGGAATCACCGGGGAGCTGTTTTTT; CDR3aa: CAWSVTGITGELFF
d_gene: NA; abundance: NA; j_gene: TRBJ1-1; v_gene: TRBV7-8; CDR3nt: TGTGCCAGCAGCTTACAACACGCCAAGAACACTGAAGCTTTCTTT; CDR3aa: CASSLQHAKNTEAFF
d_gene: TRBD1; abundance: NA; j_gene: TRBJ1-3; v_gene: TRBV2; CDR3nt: TGTGCCAGCAGTTCCGGACAGGTTGCAGGAAACACCATATATTTT; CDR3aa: CASSSGQVAGNTIYF
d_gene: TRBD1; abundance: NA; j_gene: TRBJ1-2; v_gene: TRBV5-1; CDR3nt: TGCGCCAGCAGCACCAGACAGGGCCGAGGCTACACCTTC; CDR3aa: CASSTRQGRGYTF
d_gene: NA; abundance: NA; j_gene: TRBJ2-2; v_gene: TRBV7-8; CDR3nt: TGTGCCAGCACTCCCTCTAAATCCAGGGGAGTCGCCGGGGAGCTGTTTTTT; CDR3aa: CASTPSKSRGVAGELFF
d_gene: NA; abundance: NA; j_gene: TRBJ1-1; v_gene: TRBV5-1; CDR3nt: TGCGCCAGCAGCCCCGACGGGGGTGGGTACACTGAAGCTTTCTTT; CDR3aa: CASSPDGGGYTEAFF
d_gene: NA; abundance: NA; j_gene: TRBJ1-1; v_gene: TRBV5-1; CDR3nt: TGCGCCAGCAGGGAGGGAGGGGTGAACACTGAAGCTTTCTTT; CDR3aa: CASREGGVNTEAFF
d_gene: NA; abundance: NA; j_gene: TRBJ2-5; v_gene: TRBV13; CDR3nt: TGTGCCAGCAGCTTAGTACCCGGACAGCCTGAGGGCCAGTACTTC; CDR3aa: CASSLVPGQPEGQYF
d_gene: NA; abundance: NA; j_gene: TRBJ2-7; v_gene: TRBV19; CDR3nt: TGTGCCAGTAGTTCCCAGCGCGGGTACGAGCAGTACTTC; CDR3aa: CASSSQRGYEQYF
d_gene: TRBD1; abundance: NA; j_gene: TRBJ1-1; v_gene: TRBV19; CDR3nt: TGTGCCAGTAGTCCTGACAGGGGGCGGGGGAACACTGAAGCTTTCTTT; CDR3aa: CASSPDRGRGNTEAFF
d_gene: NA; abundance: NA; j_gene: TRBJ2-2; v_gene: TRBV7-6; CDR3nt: TGTGCCAGCTCTGGCCGGACAGCGAACACCGGGGAGCTGTTTTTT; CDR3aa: CASSGRTANTGELFF
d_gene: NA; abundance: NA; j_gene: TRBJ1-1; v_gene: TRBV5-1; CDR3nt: TGCGCCAGCACCCTGATGGGGAGGGCTGAAGCTTTCTTT; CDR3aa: CASTLMGRAEAFF
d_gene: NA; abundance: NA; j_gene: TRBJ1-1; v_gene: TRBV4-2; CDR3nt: TGTGCCAGCAGCCAAGATGGCAGGGGAAGGACTGAAGCTTTCTTT; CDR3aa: CASSQDGRGRTEAFF
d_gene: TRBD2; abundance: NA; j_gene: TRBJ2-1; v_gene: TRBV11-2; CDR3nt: TGTGCCAGCAGCCTTAGGATAGCGGGGGGGTACAATGAGCAGTTCTTC; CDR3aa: CASSLRIAGGYNEQFF
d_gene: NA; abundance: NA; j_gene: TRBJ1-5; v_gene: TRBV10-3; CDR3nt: TGTGCCATCAGTGACCAGGGGTTCGGTCAGCCCCAGCATTTT; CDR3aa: CAISDQGFGQPQHF
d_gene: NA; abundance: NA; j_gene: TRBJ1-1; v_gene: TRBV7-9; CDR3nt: TGTGCCAGCAGCTCCGCAGCAGGGTGGCATGATGAAGCTTTCTTT; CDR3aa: CASSSAAGWHDEAFF
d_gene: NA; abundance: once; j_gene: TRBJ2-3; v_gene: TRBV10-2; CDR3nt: TGCGCCAGCAGTGAGTCGAGGGCGAGAGATACGCAGTATTTT; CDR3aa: CASSESRARDTQYF
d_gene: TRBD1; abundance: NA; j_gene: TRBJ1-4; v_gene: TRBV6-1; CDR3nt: TGTGCCAGCGTTACAGGGGTGACTAATGAAAAACTGTTTTTT; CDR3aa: CASVTGVTNEKLFF
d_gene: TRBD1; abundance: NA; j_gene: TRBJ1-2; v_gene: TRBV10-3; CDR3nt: TGTGCCATCAGTGGGGGGACAGGGGGCTACTATGGCTACACCTTC; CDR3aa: CAISGGTGGYYGYTF
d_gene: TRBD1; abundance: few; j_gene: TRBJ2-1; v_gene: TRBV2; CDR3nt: TGTGCCAGCAGATATGACAGGGCCAATGAGCAGTTCTTC; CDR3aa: CASRYDRANEQFF
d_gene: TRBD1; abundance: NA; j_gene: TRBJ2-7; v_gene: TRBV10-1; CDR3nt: TGCGCCAGCAGCAACTACGGGACAGGTCCCTACGAGCAGTACTTC; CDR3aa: CASSNYGTGPYEQYF
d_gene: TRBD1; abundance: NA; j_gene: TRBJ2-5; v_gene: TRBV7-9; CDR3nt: TGTGCCAGCAGCCCCCGGGGACAGGGGTCAGAGACCCAGTACTTC; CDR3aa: CASSPRGQGSETQYF
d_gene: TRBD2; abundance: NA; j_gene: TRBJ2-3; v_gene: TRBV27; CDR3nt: TGTGCCAGCAGTCGGACTAGCGGGAGATGGGATACGCAGTATTTT; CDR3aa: CASSRTSGRWDTQYF
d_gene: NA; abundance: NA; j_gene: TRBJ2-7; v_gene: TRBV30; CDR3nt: TGTGCCTGGAGTGATGGGGCATCCTACGAGCAGTACTTC; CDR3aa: CAWSDGASYEQYF
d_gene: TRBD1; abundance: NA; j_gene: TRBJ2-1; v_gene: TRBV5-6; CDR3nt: TGTGCCAGCAGCTTGTTTCAAGGGGGCAGAGCGGCCAATGAGCAGTTCTTC; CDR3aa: CASSLFQGGRAANEQFF
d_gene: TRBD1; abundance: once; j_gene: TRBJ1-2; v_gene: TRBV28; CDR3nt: TGTGCCAGCAGTTCCGCCGGGACAGGGGTGGAGGGCTACACCTTC; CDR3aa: CASSSAGTGVEGYTF
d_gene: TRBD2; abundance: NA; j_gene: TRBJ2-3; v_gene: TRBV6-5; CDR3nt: TGTGCCAGCAGTTACCTCCGAGCGGGAAACACAGATACGCAGTATTTT; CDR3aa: CASSYLRAGNTDTQYF
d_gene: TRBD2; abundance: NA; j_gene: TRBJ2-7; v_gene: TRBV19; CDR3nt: TGTGCCAGTAGCCCCGGTATGGGGGGGGCCTACGAGCAGTACTTC; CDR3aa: CASSPGMGGAYEQYF
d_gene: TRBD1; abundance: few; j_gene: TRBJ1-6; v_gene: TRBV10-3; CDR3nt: TGTGCCATCAGTGAGTCGGTACGGACAGGGGATAATTCACCCCTCCACTTT; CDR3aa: CAISESVRTGDNSPLHF
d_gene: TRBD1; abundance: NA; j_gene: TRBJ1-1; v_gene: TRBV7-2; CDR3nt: TGTGCCAGCAGCAATCGGGACAGAGGCGTAGCTTTCTTT; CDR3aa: CASSNRDRGVAFF
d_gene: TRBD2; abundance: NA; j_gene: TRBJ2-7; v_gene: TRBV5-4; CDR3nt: TGTGCCAGCAGCTTGTCGTCTAGCGGGGCCTACGAGCAGTACTTC; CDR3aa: CASSLSSSGAYEQYF
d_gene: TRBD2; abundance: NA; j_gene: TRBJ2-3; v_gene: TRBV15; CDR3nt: TGTGCCACCAGCAGATCTCTAGCGGGGGGGAGCACAGATACGCAGTATTTT; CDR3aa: CATSRSLAGGSTDTQYF
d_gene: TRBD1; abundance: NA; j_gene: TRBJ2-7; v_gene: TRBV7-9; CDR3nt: TGTGCCAGCAGCCGGTGGGACAGTTTGGCCTCCTACGAGCAGTACTTC; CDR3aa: CASSRWDSLASYEQYF
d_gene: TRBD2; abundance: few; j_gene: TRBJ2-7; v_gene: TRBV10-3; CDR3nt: TGTGCCATCAGTGAGGGGACTAGCTCCTACGAGCAGTACTTC; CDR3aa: CAISEGTSSYEQYF
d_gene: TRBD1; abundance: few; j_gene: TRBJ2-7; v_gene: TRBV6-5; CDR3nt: TGTGCCAGCAACACAGGGGGAGAGCAGTACTTC; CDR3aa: CASNTGGEQYF
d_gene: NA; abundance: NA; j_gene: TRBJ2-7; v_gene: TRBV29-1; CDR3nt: TGCAGCGTTGAAGATGGGGCAGCCTACGAGCAGTACTTC; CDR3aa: CSVEDGAAYEQYF
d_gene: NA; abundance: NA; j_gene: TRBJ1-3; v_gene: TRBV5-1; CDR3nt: TGCGCCAGCAGCTTGGTCGCAGGGTTCGGAAACACCATATATTTT; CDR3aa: CASSLVAGFGNTIYF